Listed below are T cell receptor beta chains from one sample, sequenced in a study of blood T cells in healthy people across ages. In TCRdb, the 5' RACE reads were re-called with MiXCR into one record per CDR3 protein. The sample lists roughly 560,000 distinct CDR3 sequences; around 24% were seen once. This sample also appeared in a second study, on T cells of mothers and their children.

Sequencing was performed on blood. Receptor source: a boy between 10 and 17 years old in good health. CDR3s include the opening cysteine and the closing phenylalanine or tryptophan. A D gene is named only where the DNA matches it firmly. Clone size is not always given. Where it is, it says once, few, many or a class for expanded clones.

v_call: TRBV27; clone_size: -; j_call: TRBJ1-4; d_call: TRBD1; cdr3_aa: CASRDVRDSYEELFF; cdr3_nt: TGTGCCAGCAGGGACGTCCGGGACAGCTATGAAGAACTGTTTTTT
v_call: TRBV7-2; clone_size: -; j_call: TRBJ1-6; d_call: -; cdr3_aa: CASSYKKEHNSPLHF; cdr3_nt: TGTGCCAGCAGCTATAAAAAAGAACACAATTCACCCCTCCACTTT
v_call: TRBV7-2; clone_size: -; j_call: TRBJ2-5; d_call: TRBD2; cdr3_aa: CASSQGLGEKPQYF; cdr3_nt: TGTGCCAGCAGCCAAGGACTAGGGGAGAAGCCCCAGTACTTC
v_call: TRBV5-4; clone_size: -; j_call: TRBJ2-3; d_call: TRBD2; cdr3_aa: CASSLAVGISGEKCTDTQYF; cdr3_nt: TGTGCCAGCAGCTTGGCCGTGGGCATTAGCGGGGAGAAGTGCACAGATACGCAGTATTTT
v_call: TRBV24-1; clone_size: -; j_call: TRBJ1-1; d_call: -; cdr3_aa: CATSAADRNTEAFF; cdr3_nt: TGTGCCACCAGTGCCGCGGACAGGAACACTGAAGCTTTCTTT
v_call: TRBV7-2; clone_size: -; j_call: TRBJ1-6; d_call: -; cdr3_aa: CASSLGVRANSPLHF; cdr3_nt: TGTGCCAGCAGCTTAGGCGTCAGGGCTAATTCACCCCTCCACTTT
v_call: TRBV20-1; clone_size: -; j_call: TRBJ2-7; d_call: -; cdr3_aa: CSARDAAGSSYEQYF; cdr3_nt: TGCAGTGCTAGAGACGCCGCGGGGAGCTCCTACGAGCAGTACTTC
v_call: TRBV7-2; clone_size: -; j_call: TRBJ2-7; d_call: -; cdr3_aa: CASSLGEATNSYEQYF; cdr3_nt: TGTGCCAGCAGCTTAGGGGAGGCGACTAACTCCTACGAGCAGTACTTC
v_call: TRBV4-2; clone_size: few; j_call: TRBJ2-1; d_call: TRBD2; cdr3_aa: CASSQEERGGNEQFF; cdr3_nt: TGTGCCAGCAGCCAAGAGGAGCGGGGGGGGAATGAGCAGTTCTTC
v_call: TRBV27; clone_size: few; j_call: TRBJ2-5; d_call: -; cdr3_aa: CASSLRQKETQYF; cdr3_nt: TGTGCCAGTAGTTTAAGGCAGAAAGAGACCCAGTACTTC
v_call: TRBV20-1; clone_size: few; j_call: TRBJ2-5; d_call: -; cdr3_aa: CSARDRASVETQYF; cdr3_nt: TGCAGTGCTAGAGATCGGGCTAGCGTAGAGACCCAGTACTTC
v_call: TRBV7-9; clone_size: many; j_call: TRBJ2-7; d_call: -; cdr3_aa: CASSFLWREQYF; cdr3_nt: TGTGCCAGCAGCTTCCTCTGGCGCGAGCAGTACTTC
v_call: TRBV5-6; clone_size: -; j_call: TRBJ2-7; d_call: -; cdr3_aa: CASSLIDTYEQYF; cdr3_nt: TGTGCCAGCAGCTTGATTGATACCTACGAGCAGTACTTC
v_call: TRBV6-5; clone_size: -; j_call: TRBJ1-4; d_call: TRBD1; cdr3_aa: CATAPPGTGEEKLFF; cdr3_nt: TGTGCCACCGCGCCCCCCGGGACAGGGGAAGAAAAACTGTTTTTT
v_call: TRBV12-3/TRBV12-4; clone_size: -; j_call: TRBJ1-5; d_call: TRBD1; cdr3_aa: CASSGTAGPPDGQPQHF; cdr3_nt: TGTGCCAGCAGCGGGACAGCCGGGCCCCCAGATGGACAGCCCCAGCATTTT
v_call: TRBV6-1; clone_size: few; j_call: TRBJ1-1; d_call: -; cdr3_aa: CASSVNRDFAGTEAFF; cdr3_nt: TGTGCCAGCAGTGTAAACAGGGACTTTGCCGGCACTGAAGCTTTCTTT
v_call: TRBV2; clone_size: -; j_call: TRBJ2-7; d_call: -; cdr3_aa: CATRWYEQYF; cdr3_nt: TGTGCCACCCGGTGGTACGAGCAGTACTTC
v_call: TRBV7-2; clone_size: -; j_call: TRBJ1-2; d_call: -; cdr3_aa: CASSLSGQLPYGYTF; cdr3_nt: TGTGCCAGCAGCCTCTCCGGACAGCTTCCGTATGGCTACACCTTC
v_call: TRBV28; clone_size: -; j_call: TRBJ2-7; d_call: -; cdr3_aa: CASSHLAYEQYF; cdr3_nt: TGTGCCAGCAGCCACCTTGCCTACGAGCAGTACTTC
v_call: TRBV5-1; clone_size: few; j_call: TRBJ2-3; d_call: -; cdr3_aa: CASRPAPRTDTQYF; cdr3_nt: TGCGCCAGCCGACCGGCCCCCCGCACAGATACGCAGTATTTT
v_call: TRBV20-1; clone_size: -; j_call: TRBJ2-1; d_call: TRBD2; cdr3_aa: CSARDELAGVLNEQFF; cdr3_nt: TGCAGTGCTAGAGATGAACTAGCGGGAGTCCTCAATGAGCAGTTCTTC
v_call: TRBV12-3/TRBV12-4; clone_size: -; j_call: TRBJ2-7; d_call: -; cdr3_aa: CASSPAGPGEQYF; cdr3_nt: TGTGCCAGCAGTCCGGCCGGCCCAGGAGAGCAGTACTTC
v_call: TRBV7-2; clone_size: -; j_call: TRBJ2-2; d_call: -; cdr3_aa: CASSYDIGAGELFF; cdr3_nt: TGTGCCAGCAGTTACGACATTGGGGCCGGGGAGCTGTTTTTT
v_call: TRBV5-1; clone_size: -; j_call: TRBJ2-7; d_call: -; cdr3_aa: CASSFTDLNYEQYF; cdr3_nt: TGCGCCAGCAGCTTTACAGACCTCAACTACGAGCAGTACTTC
v_call: TRBV6-5; clone_size: few; j_call: TRBJ1-2; d_call: -; cdr3_aa: CASTASGGGRYGYTF; cdr3_nt: TGTGCCAGCACCGCATCCGGGGGGGGCAGGTATGGCTACACCTTC
v_call: TRBV29-1; clone_size: -; j_call: TRBJ2-7; d_call: TRBD1; cdr3_aa: CSVVPIDRGQGQYF; cdr3_nt: TGCAGCGTTGTGCCAATCGACAGGGGACAGGGGCAGTACTTC
v_call: TRBV24-1; clone_size: many; j_call: TRBJ2-1; d_call: -; cdr3_aa: CATSRVPNEQFF; cdr3_nt: TGTGCCACCAGTCGAGTTCCAAATGAGCAGTTCTTC
v_call: TRBV5-1; clone_size: -; j_call: TRBJ1-3; d_call: -; cdr3_aa: CASSSGTFPNTIYF; cdr3_nt: TGCGCCAGCAGCTCCGGGACATTCCCAAACACCATATATTTT
v_call: TRBV28; clone_size: many; j_call: TRBJ1-2; d_call: -; cdr3_aa: CASSSNYGYTF; cdr3_nt: TGTGCCAGCAGTTCGAACTATGGCTACACCTTC
v_call: TRBV7-6; clone_size: -; j_call: TRBJ2-1; d_call: -; cdr3_aa: CASSFSEIEQFF; cdr3_nt: TGTGCCAGCAGTTTTAGCGAGATTGAGCAGTTCTTC
v_call: TRBV9; clone_size: few; j_call: TRBJ1-1; d_call: -; cdr3_aa: CASSVEPMNTEAFF; cdr3_nt: TGTGCCAGCAGCGTAGAACCAATGAACACTGAAGCTTTCTTT
v_call: TRBV12-3/TRBV12-4; clone_size: -; j_call: TRBJ2-5; d_call: TRBD2; cdr3_aa: CASSPPGLASETQYF; cdr3_nt: TGTGCCAGCAGCCCTCCGGGACTAGCTTCAGAGACCCAGTACTTC